This T cell receptor (beta chain) was captured by sequencing in a study of T cell clonotyping in hematopoietic cell transplantation. Study-wide results and limits: At the given depth, recipient repertoires were over 97% de novo clonotypes. After transplant, recipient diversity fell while pathologically expanded clonotypes grew through day 180. Broader posttransplant TCR repertoire diversity was predicted by graft donor and pretransplant recipient Inverse Simpson Index values.

TCRdb keeps only in-frame clones here, not all; method: immunoSEQ multiplex PCR. This sample has 8,000 to 10,000 clones, with approximately 93% found just once. Only one count was recorded for this clone. Its target is unknown. Samples: about 28 days before transplant, then days 30, 100 and 180 after. V lost 0 bases, J lost 2 bases, and 6 bases lay in between. The CDR3 has 15 residues. Germline CDR1 SGHNT, CDR2 YYREEE (reference sequence). The V and J genes are TRBV5-4 and TRBJ2-6, with unresolved D. The material sequenced was PBMCs, taken 100 days after allogeneic stem cell transplant. The receptor was isolated from a male patient between 45 and 60 years old who had an allogeneic stem cell transplant from a related donor, so T cells may come from the graft donor. Some clones in this sample may be carry-over from other donors' samples. The CDR3 reads CASSLEGTGANVLTF. The CDR3 DNA sequence: TGTGCCAGCAGCTTGGAAGGCACTGGGGCCAACGTCCTGACTTTC.